This T cell receptor (beta chain) was retrieved from a study of cytomegalovirus exposure and HLA in healthy donors. In germline, CDR1 is GTSNPN, CDR2 SVGIG (reference sequence). The CDR3 runs to 15 residues. The V gene end was trimmed by 2 bases and the J gene end by 2 bases; junction bases not matched to a gene: 5. The PCR had 60 Vbeta and 13 Jbeta primers. The data were produced by immunoSEQ multiplex PCR, yet TCRdb's version contains in-frame clones alone and is incomplete. The profile shows roughly 150,000 clones, about 82% of them singletons. Sequences were obtained from PBMCs. The genes are TRBV30 and TRBJ2-3; 9 positions agree with TRBD2. The TCR comes from a man aged 25 to 40 in good health. CDR3 sequence: CAWSRGGRATDTQYF. The CDR3, as DNA: TGTGCCTGGAGTAGAGGCGGGAGGGCCACAGATACGCAGTATTTT.